The 20 T cell receptor beta chains below were found in one sample sequenced in a study of T cell responses to AZD1222 COVID-19 vaccine. Assay: immunoSEQ multiplex PCR; the TCRdb copy retains only in-frame clones and omits some. In the table there are some 130,000 clones, about nine tenths of which are singletons. Here the sequenced sample was peripheral blood, taken on day 0 of AZD1222 vaccination. Receptors were obtained from an adult in good health.

This chain connects TRBV27 to TRBJ2-3; 9 bases match TRBD2. V was pared by 3 bases and J by 5 bases, with 9 bases of the junction left unmatched. The CDR3 sequence is 16 residues long. Germline lookup yields CDR1 MNHEY and CDR2 SMNVEV (reference sequence). The CDR3 DNA sequence: TGTGCCAGCAGTTTTCACGGCGGGGGGGCTGAAGATACGCAGTATTTT. Translating it yields CASSFHGGGAEDTQYF.

The chain links TRBV5-1 to TRBJ1-6, with D perhaps TRBD1 (6 bases). The CDR3 consists of 16 residues. Germline V gene sequence: CDR1 SGHRS, CDR2 YFSETQ. V lost 4 bases and J lost 6, with 17 bases in between. The DNA for the CDR3 is TGCGCCAGCAGCCCAGATGGTGGGGGGCGTAATTCACCCCTCCACTTT. It translates to CASSPDGGGRNSPLHF.

This rearrangement joins TRBV7-2 to TRBJ1-2; D perhaps matches TRBD1 (5 bases). CDR1 is SGHTA and CDR2 is FQGNSA in the germline V gene. This CDR3 has 13 residues. Trimming took 3 bases from V and 4 from J, leaving 9 bases between them. The CDR3 DNA sequence: TGTGCCAGCAGCTTCCCAGGGCTCTATGGCTACACCTTC. Amino acids: CASSFPGLYGYTF.

This clone was seen only a few times. The chain has TRBV11-2 and TRBJ2-7; possibly TRBD2 for D (6 bases). The V end lost 0 bases, the J end lost 4 bases, and 7 bases lay between the germline ends. This CDR3 has 13 amino acids. Germline values: CDR1 SGHAT, CDR2 FQNNGV. CDR3 DNA: TGTGCCAGCAGCTTAGAGGCGGGATACGAGCAGTACTTC. Protein: CASSLEAGYEQYF.

J is TRBJ2-5 and V is TRBV5-1; 10 positions agree with TRBD2. Germline V gene data show CDR1 as SGHRS and CDR2 as YFSETQ. The CDR3 sequence is 14 residues long. The V and J ends lost 4 bases and 4 bases, in that order; junction bases with no gene match: 4. CDR3 sequence: CASSEGLAIETQYF. The CDR3 region has the DNA TGCGCCAGCAGCGAGGGACTAGCGATAGAGACCCAGTACTTC.

The table lists this clone with a count of one. The chain recombines TRBV5-1 with TRBJ1-1; D is perhaps TRBD1 (5 bases). Deletions cut 2 bases from V and 1 base from J, with 12 bases between. Germline V gene data show CDR1 as SGHRS and CDR2 as YFSETQ. The CDR3 is 15 residues long. CDR3 amino acids: CASSFGPGGNTEAFF. DNA of the CDR3: TGCGCCAGCAGCTTCGGACCGGGGGGGAACACTGAAGCTTTCTTT.

The table lists this clone with a count of one. The chain uses TRBV28 and TRBJ1-1; TRBD1 matches at 8 bases. CDR3 size: 15 residues. The V gene end was trimmed by 4 bases and the J gene end by 4 bases; junction bases not matched to a gene: 8. Germline V gene sequence: CDR1 MDHEN, CDR2 SYDVKM. The DNA of the CDR3 is TGTGCCAGCAGTTCAGGGGGCGCGGGAAGCACTGAAGCTTTCTTT. It codes for CASSSGGAGSTEAFF. The full variable domain, with the rest looked up from reference TRBV28 and TRBJ1-1, is DVKVTQSSRYLVKRTGEKVFLECVQDMDHENMFWYRQDPGLGLRLIYFSYDVKMKEKGDIPEGYSVSREKKERFSLILESASTNQTSMYLCASSSGGAGSTEAFFGQGTRLTVV.

The CDR3 loop reads CASSSTGTGKEQYF. CDR3 bases: TGTGCCAGCAGTTCAACCGGGACAGGGAAAGAGCAGTACTTC. The chain combines TRBV28 with TRBJ2-7; the match to TRBD1 covers 9 bases. The germline V gene has CDR1 MDHEN and CDR2 SYDVKM. J lost 7 bases, V lost 4 bases, and 8 bases had no gene match. The CDR3 is 14 residues long.

V usage is TRBV12-3 or TRBV12-4 and J usage is TRBJ2-7, with D hard to call. V was pared by 3 bases and J by 5 bases, with 8 bases between. CDR3 length: 12 residues. Here the CDR3 DNA reads TGTGCCAGCAGTTTTACGAATAACGAGCAGTACTTC. Its translation: CASSFTNNEQYF.

In its sample, this clone was seen once. This CDR3 is CASSLAGLAGRDTQYF. In DNA form, the CDR3 reads TGTGCCAGCAGCTTGGCCGGGCTAGCGGGACGAGATACGCAGTATTTT. The chain carries TRBV5-4 and TRBJ2-3; 9 bases line up with TRBD2. There are 16 residues in the CDR3. Looked up from germline, CDR1 is SGHNT and CDR2 is YYREEE (reference sequence). V lost 0 bases, J lost 5 bases, and 7 bases stayed unmatched.

The genes are TRBV3-1 (or the pseudogene TRBV3-2) and TRBJ2-4; the D gene is possibly TRBD1 (5 bases). Germline CDR1 LGHDT, CDR2 YNNKEL (reference sequence). V shed 3 bases and J shed 7 bases, with 16 bases lying between them. This CDR3 region has 15 residues. CDR3 sequence (DNA): TGTGCCAGCAGCCAGTCAGACAGCCCTGGGAACATTCAGTACTTC. Amino acids: CASSQSDSPGNIQYF.

The chain employs TRBV11-3 and TRBJ2-7; D ambiguous. Trimming removed 4 bases at V and 5 bases at J, with 12 bases between. The CDR3 extends over 13 amino acids. Germline V gene data show CDR1 as SGHNT and CDR2 as YENEEA. The CDR3: CASSSGPRNEQYF. Written as DNA, the CDR3 is TGTGCCAGCAGCTCTGGGCCCCGTAACGAGCAGTACTTC.

The chain has TRBV28 and TRBJ1-3; weak D call: TRBD1 (6 bases). This CDR3 is built from 18 residues. CDR1 is MDHEN, CDR2 SYDVKM, per germline. The CDR3, as DNA: TGTGCTACTGCCCAAGTCCTGTGGTTGGGAGGGGGTGGAAACACCATATATTTT. Encoded protein: CATAQVLWLGGGGNTIYF.

This rearrangement joins TRBV19 to TRBJ1-5; TRBD1 matches at 7 bases. V lost 7 bases to trimming and J lost 11 bases; unmatched junction nucleotides: 20. The CDR3 sequence is 16 residues long. The germline V gene has CDR1 LNHDA and CDR2 SQIVND (reference sequence). CDR3 in amino acids: CASTQGGRGSRSSQHF. CDR3 DNA: TGTGCCAGTACCCAGGGGGGACGGGGGAGTCGTTCGTCCCAGCATTTT.

V is TRBV5-5 and J is TRBJ2-1; the match to TRBD2 covers 13 bases. This CDR3 is built from 16 residues. The ends lost 4 bases at V and 9 bases at J; junction bases unmatched: 10. CDR1 is SGHKS and CDR2 is YYEKEE in the germline V gene (reference sequence). CDR3 bases: TGTGCCAGCAGCGAACTTGGACTAGCGGGGGTAGGTGAGCAGTTCTTC. Translated: CASSELGLAGVGEQFF.

This clone was detected a few times. This chain connects TRBV28 to TRBJ2-7; 7 bases match TRBD1. The germline V gene has CDR1 MDHEN and CDR2 SYDVKM. Germline trimming cut 5 bases from V and 4 bases from J; bases unmatched to any gene: 8. The CDR3 is 14 amino acids. CDR3 coding DNA: TGTGCCAGCAGTCCCCTAACGGACAGGTACGAGCAGTACTTC. This sequence encodes CASSPLTDRYEQYF.

The V gene is TRBV5-5, the J gene TRBJ2-1; TRBD1 matches 11 bases. The V segment lost 4 bases and the J segment 0 bases; nucleotides outside the gene matches: 3. Germline-derived CDR1 and CDR2 are SGHKS and YYEKEE (reference sequence). The CDR3 is 16 residues long. CDR3 amino acids: CASSAGTGGSYNEQFF. In DNA, the CDR3 is TGTGCCAGCAGCGCCGGGACAGGGGGCTCCTACAATGAGCAGTTCTTC.

The chain carries TRBV5-1 and TRBJ1-6; possible D gene TRBD1, 5 bases. Germline V lookup: CDR1 SGHRS, CDR2 YFSETQ. V shed 6 bases and J shed 7 bases, with 17 bases lying between them. This CDR3 comprises 15 residues. Here the CDR3 reads CASTNAGTGNSPLHF. For the CDR3, the DNA is TGCGCCAGCACAAATGCCGGGACGGGGAATTCACCCCTCCACTTT.

This chain uses TRBV7-9 with TRBJ1-5; 8 bases agree with TRBD1. V lost 5 bases, J lost 8 bases, and 11 bases stayed unmatched. CDR1 is SEHNR and CDR2 is FQNEAQ in the germline V gene (reference sequence). CDR3 length: 15 residues. The CDR3 DNA follows: TGTGCCAGCAGCGCCGGGACAGGTATAGGTGAGCCCCAGCATTTT. Amino acids: CASSAGTGIGEPQHF.

The chain employs TRBV28 and TRBJ1-2; TRBD1 aligns across 7 bases. Trimming removed 5 bases from V and 5 bases from J; junction bases left unmatched: 5. Germline V gene lookup returns CDR1 MDHEN and CDR2 SYDVKM. The CDR3 has 13 residues. CDR3 residues: CASSRRQGYGYTF. The DNA of the CDR3 is TGTGCCAGCAGTCGGCGACAGGGATATGGCTACACCTTC.